The 4 T cell receptor beta chains below were found in one sample sequenced in a study of shared clonotypes between healthy human individuals. Produced via immunoSEQ multiplex PCR; TCRdb's table is partial and in-frame only. The sample yields about 1.1 million clones, approximately 80% seen once. Sample: memory CD4+ T cells from PBMCs. Subset meaning: CD45RA-negative fraction. Receptor source: a man in his late teens or twenties in good health. Some clones in this sample may be carry-over from other donors' samples.

The V gene is TRBV4-1, the J gene TRBJ1-5; 8 bases line up with TRBD1. Germline V lookup: CDR1 MGHRA, CDR2 YSYEKL. This CDR3 spans 16 amino acids. Unmatched junction bases numbered 8, after V lost 4 bases and J lost 3 bases. CDR3 residues: CASSPTGASNNQPQHF. Written as DNA, the CDR3 is TGCGCCAGCAGCCCGACAGGGGCAAGTAACAATCAGCCCCAGCATTTT.

This chain connects TRBV5-8 to TRBJ1-3; a possible D gene is TRBD1 (6 bases). V lost 2 bases to trimming and J lost 0 bases, with 9 bases between them. Per germline, CDR1 SGHTS and CDR2 YDEGEE. The CDR3 is 15 amino acids. CDR3 sequence (DNA): TGTGCCAGCAGCTTCAGGGGCCACTCTGGAAACACCATATATTTT. Amino acids: CASSFRGHSGNTIYF.

As for this clone: The sample has other DNA sequences that encode this CDR3 too. The chain has TRBV5-1 and TRBJ1-4, with D tentatively TRBD1 (5 bases). V lost 1 base, J lost 7 bases, and 11 bases lay in between. Germline V gene lookup returns CDR1 SGHRS and CDR2 YFSETQ. The length of the CDR3 is 14 residues. For the CDR3, the DNA is TGCGCCAGCAGCTTGACGGGGCCGGGTGAAAAACTGTTTTTT. Encoded protein: CASSLTGPGEKLFF.

CDR3 bases: TGTGCCAGCAGTGAAGTGATGAACACTGAAGCTTTCTTT. The encoded protein is CASSEVMNTEAFF. This rearrangement joins TRBV2 to TRBJ1-1, with no clear D. The V end lost 1 base, the J end lost 0 bases, and 3 bases lay between the germline ends. The CDR3 is made up of 13 amino acids. In germline, CDR1 is SNHLY, CDR2 FYNNEI.